This T cell receptor (beta chain) emerged from a study of T cells in Graves' hyperthyroidism and ophthalmopathy (dated by TCRdb to between 2018 and 2021). Broadly, across the study: Peripheral blood samples were taken at initial diagnosis, before any treatment was given. Prospective prediction of ophthalmopathy was tested in an independent validation cohort consisting of under 20 hyperthyroidism patients and around 17 patients who later progressed to ophthalmopathy. In addition, the study compared T-cell repertoires in thyroid tissue and in blood from 6 or 7 Graves' hyperthyroidism patients. After sampling, hyperthyroidism patients received methimazole starting at 30 mg daily, and ophthalmopathy patients received high-dose intravenous methylprednisolone. The roughly 90 discovery patients were divided at random into training and test sets in a 7:3 ratio. TCR V-J signatures able to tell the groups apart were searched for in a discovery cohort of some 97 patients, of whom more than 40 had Graves' ophthalmopathy and 55 to 65 had stable Graves' hyperthyroidism. The paper describes TCR Vbeta CDR3 sequencing of 135 peripheral blood samples, made up of approximately 40 ophthalmopathy patients, more than 70 hyperthyroidism patients and 17 progressor patients.

The research as a whole found: Sample size was not statistically predetermined, and blinding of investigators to group allocation was not performed. In validation, progression to ophthalmopathy was predicted by the model with 65% to 71% sensitivity and just over 72% specificity, a median of roughly six months before onset. Ophthalmopathy was separated from stable hyperthyroidism by a 13 V-J signature model, with approximately 86% sensitivity and approximately 84% specificity obtained in cross-validation and 80%/75% obtained in testing. Most expanded thyroid clonotypes (frequency above 0.001) were also detected in blood, a finding suggesting that blood repertoires may reflect thyroid immune responses.

In the ophthalmopathy patients, disease was moderately to severely active, with a Clinical Activity Score of 3 or more, a NOSPECS grade of 4 or more, and a duration of less than 3 months. Patients with uncontrolled infections, other autoimmune diseases, pregnancy or lactation were excluded. Clinical symptoms, serum thyroxine and TRAb, thyroid ultrasound, and orbital computed tomography formed the basis for the diagnoses. PBMCs were isolated from about 9 ml of fresh peripheral blood by Ficoll-Paque density gradient centrifugation. Total RNA was extracted with Trizol reagent, and quality was checked on an Agilent 2100 Bioanalyzer. This clonotype was observed a few times. The specificity of this receptor is unknown. The input lacks base qualities; no much larger clone sits a single base away. The germline V gene supplies CDR1 SGHDT and CDR2 YYEEEE. Its CDR3 holds 14 amino acids, cysteine through phenylalanine. CDR3 DNA only is kept here, 42 bases in frame from base 1. Trimming removed 4 bases from V and 0 bases from J, leaving 11 bases between the germline ends.

The TCR beta CDR3 regions were amplified from the RNA transcripts. The first round of RT-PCR for the TCR CDR3 was performed with the HTBI primer set and the Qiagen OneStep RT-PCR kit. Libraries were constructed in a second round of multiplex PCR, after which size selection and purification were carried out. Paired-end sequencing of the libraries was performed with 100 bp reads on an Illumina HiSeq2000. The paper's processing steps were these. Raw data were processed with SOAPnuke, discarding reads with adapters, uncalled bases, mean Phred below 15, or no exact constant-primer or identifier match. COPE v1.2.5 was used to merge high-quality paired reads, and clonotypes were defined as unique nucleotide sequences. Clonotypes were aligned to IMGT TRBV, TRBD and TRBJ reference segments using MiTCR v1.1. Analysis was restricted to V-J combinations with a frequency above 0.0001, which covered roughly 99% of repertoires. A TCS score was defined as the ratio between F50 (clonal expansion) and ExV (chaos), using BLOSUM62-based TCRdist between CDR3 peptides within each V-J. Welch's t-statistics and random forest reduced some 510 V-J features to under 15, which were used in a naive Bayes classifier (R e1071). The public reads were quality trimmed at Q25 with fastp and then assembled into clones with MiXCR by TCRdb, keeping productive beta chains. Each CDR3 protein gets just one entry, which takes the most common genes and DNA from the rows behind it. In this record, the V and J calls reflect TCRdb's handling and not the investigators' own analysis. For this sample there are 500,000 or so distinct CDR3 sequences; 15% to 20% appear just once. The ten top clones hold around 17% of the sample.

The clonotype comes from a woman aged 18-29 years with Graves' ophthalmopathy. The sequenced material came from blood. This chain joins TRBV5-6 to TRBJ2-7, with the D gene not clear enough to name. This receptor carries the CDR3 CASSPRLDSYEQYF. The DNA reads as follows: TGTGCCAGCAGCCCAAGGCTTGACTCCTACGAGCAGTACTTC. The full variable domain, completed from the reference TRBV5-6 and TRBJ2-7 proteins outside the CDR3, reads DAGVTQSPTHLIKTRGQQVTLRCSPKSGHDTVSWYQQALGQGPQFIFQYYEEEERQRGNFPDRFSGHQFPNYSSELNVNALLLGDSALYLCASSPRLDSYEQYFGPGTRLTVT.